Each of the 28 T cell receptor beta chains below was sequenced from the same sample in a study of blood T cell repertoires in COVID-19. Some clones are missing from TCRdb's copy, which holds only in-frame ones; the method was immunoSEQ multiplex PCR. The sample lists hundreds of thousands of clones, about nine tenths occurring once. The sequenced sample was peripheral blood. These receptors all come from a young woman with active or convalescent COVID-19.

This chain joins TRBV6-6 and TRBJ1-1; no reliable D call. CDR1 and CDR2 (germline): MNHNY, SVGAGI (reference sequence). This CDR3 comprises 13 residues. V was trimmed by 8 bases and J by 0 bases, leaving 10 bases between them. As DNA, the CDR3 is TGTGCCAGCGGGCTTGACCTGAACACTGAAGCTTTCTTT. Protein: CASGLDLNTEAFF.

The rearrangement links TRBV3-1 (or the pseudogene TRBV3-2) to TRBJ2-4; TRBD2 matches 8 bases. The CDR3 runs to 18 residues. Germline trimming cut 0 bases from V and 3 bases from J; bases unmatched to any gene: 10. In germline, CDR1 is LGHDT, CDR2 YNNKEL (reference sequence). The CDR3 region is CASSQDTSGSRNKNIQYF. The DNA of the CDR3 is TGTGCCAGCAGCCAAGATACAAGCGGGAGTAGGAACAAAAACATTCAGTACTTC.

V gene TRBV19 combines with J gene TRBJ1-2; D is uncertain. V lost 7 bases to trimming and J lost 3 bases, with 9 bases between them. Germline values: CDR1 LNHDA, CDR2 SQIVND (reference sequence). The CDR3 is 12 amino acids. As DNA, the CDR3 is TGTGCCAGTACCCCGACTGACTATGGCTACACCTTC. Amino acid sequence: CASTPTDYGYTF.

The chain is built from TRBV18 and TRBJ1-1, with a weak D call TRBD1 (5 bases). V was shortened by 5 bases and J by 5 bases, with 15 bases between the two germline ends. The CDR3 loop spans 14 amino acids. Per the germline V gene, CDR1 is KGHSH and CDR2 is LQKENI. The CDR3 sequence is CASSSNEGVTEAFF. For the CDR3, the DNA is TGTGCCAGCTCATCTAATGAAGGGGTGACTGAAGCTTTCTTT.

CDR3 coding DNA: TGTGCCAGCAGCTTATCACAGGGGACCTATGGCTACACCTTC. Translating it yields CASSLSQGTYGYTF. The chain carries TRBV7-9 and TRBJ1-2; 7 bases align to TRBD1. Germline CDR1 and CDR2: SEHNR and FQNEAQ (reference sequence). This CDR3 is built from 14 residues. V trimming: 2 bases; J trimming: 4 bases; junction bases outside the gene matches: 4.

The J gene is TRBJ1-4, the V gene TRBV18; weak D call: TRBD1 (5 bases). The V gene's germline CDR1 is KGHSH and CDR2 LQKENI. The CDR3 is 14 amino acids. Trimming removed 2 bases at V and 7 bases at J, with 11 bases between. The CDR3 protein is CASSPGKQGEKLFF. The CDR3 region has the DNA TGTGCCAGCTCACCAGGCAAGCAGGGTGAAAAACTGTTTTTT.

This clone is a singleton in its sample. CDR3 in DNA: TGCGCCAGCAGCACCGGGACTAGCGGGAGGCCGGTAGATACGCAGTATTTT. Amino acid sequence: CASSTGTSGRPVDTQYF. This chain uses TRBV5-1 with TRBJ2-3; 15 positions match TRBD2. The V segment lost 4 bases and the J segment 5 bases; nucleotides outside the gene matches: 8. The germline gives CDR1 SGHRS, CDR2 YFSETQ. The CDR3 is 17 residues long. Drawing the rest from reference TRBV5-1 and TRBJ2-3, the complete variable domain is KAGVTQTPRYLIKTRGQQVTLSCSPISGHRSVSWYQQTPGQGLQFLFEYFSETQRNKGNFPGRFSGRQFSNSRSEMNVSTLELGDSALYLCASSTGTSGRPVDTQYFGPGTRLTVL.

The chain recombines TRBV5-1 with TRBJ2-3; 9 nucleotides agree with TRBD1. Trimming removed 5 bases from V and 2 bases from J; junction bases left unmatched: 12. The CDR3 loop spans 17 amino acids. Germline V CDR1 and CDR2: SGHRS, YFSETQ. CDR3 bases: TGCGCCAGCAGTATCTCCGGGACAGGGACTCTCACAGATACGCAGTATTTT. As protein: CASSISGTGTLTDTQYF.

This clone was picked up a small number of times. The genes are TRBV5-4 and TRBJ2-6; D perhaps matches TRBD1 (6 bases). The length of the CDR3 is 15 residues. Trimming left V 4 bases short and J 1 base short, with 9 bases between. The V gene's germline CDR1 is SGHNT and CDR2 YYREEE (reference sequence). DNA of the CDR3: TGTGCCAGCAGCCCTACAGGGTCTGGGGCCAACGTCCTGACTTTC. This gives the protein CASSPTGSGANVLTF.

The genes are TRBV5-1 and TRBJ2-2, with a weak D call TRBD1 (6 bases). The CDR3 loop spans 16 amino acids. CDR1 is SGHRS and CDR2 is YFSETQ in the germline V gene. V lost 2 bases, J lost 4 bases, and 15 bases lay in between. Here the CDR3 reads CASSFRLGQRTGELFF. The DNA for the CDR3 is TGCGCCAGCAGCTTTAGGTTAGGACAGCGCACCGGGGAGCTGTTTTTT.

V and J are TRBV13 and TRBJ1-2, with 7 positions matching TRBD1. Germline V lookup: CDR1 PRHDT, CDR2 FYEKMQ (reference sequence). The J segment lost 7 bases and the V segment lost 5 bases, leaving 4 bases of the junction unmatched. The CDR3 is 12 residues long. The CDR3 coding sequence is TGTGCCAGCAGCACAACAGGGGCTGGCTACACCTTC. Amino acid sequence: CASSTTGAGYTF.

The chain combines TRBV29-1 with TRBJ2-1, with 11 bases matching TRBD2. The germline V gene encodes CDR1 SQVTM and CDR2 ANQGSEA. The CDR3 has 13 amino acids. V shed 6 bases, J shed 6 bases, and the junction held 4 bases outside the gene matches. The CDR3 DNA sequence: TGCAGCGTAGCCGGACTAGCGGGCAATGAGCAGTTCTTC. Translation: CSVAGLAGNEQFF.

This chain links TRBV7-9 with TRBJ1-1, with D hard to call. The CDR3 is 14 residues long. Germline assignment: CDR1 SEHNR and CDR2 FQNEAQ (reference sequence). With 2 bases removed from V and 4 bases from J, the gap between germline ends came to 11 bases. The DNA of the CDR3 is TGTGCCAGCAGCTTACCCCTAGTAGGCACTGAAGCTTTCTTT. Translating gives CASSLPLVGTEAFF.

This clone was counted a few times. V usage is TRBV6-1 and J usage is TRBJ1-4; possible D gene TRBD1, 6 bases. V was pared by 0 bases and J by 10 bases, with 12 bases between. Germline CDR1 MNHNS, CDR2 SASEGT. This CDR3 is 14 amino acids long. This chain's CDR3 is CASSEASGGGKLFF. CDR3 DNA: TGTGCCAGCAGTGAAGCATCGGGGGGCGGAAAACTGTTTTTT.

About this clone itself: The identical CDR3 is also encoded by other nucleotide sequences in the sample. The chain recombines TRBV10-3 with TRBJ1-1; D is undetermined. The germline CDR1 and CDR2 sequences are ENHRY and SYGVKD. Trimming took off 2 bases at V and 5 bases at J, with 9 bases between the two ends. CDR3 size: 13 residues. CDR3 DNA sequence: TGTGCCATCAGTGAGGTGGGAGGGACTGAAGCTTTCTTT. Translating it yields CAISEVGGTEAFF.

The CDR3, as DNA: TGTGCCAGCAGTGTTGGACTGGGCAATCAGCCCCAGCATTTT. Translation: CASSVGLGNQPQHF. This chain links TRBV2 with TRBJ1-5; D is uncertain. Trimming took 4 bases from V and 2 from J, leaving 9 bases between them. Germline V gene sequence: CDR1 SNHLY, CDR2 FYNNEI. This CDR3 is built from 14 residues. Full variable domain (outside the CDR3, taken from reference TRBV2 and TRBJ1-5): EPEVTQTPSHQVTQMGQEVILRCVPISNHLYFYWYRQILGQKVEFLVSFYNNEISEKSEIFDDQFSVERPDGSNFTLKIRSTKLEDSAMYFCASSVGLGNQPQHFGDGTRLSIL.

This rearrangement joins TRBV5-1 to TRBJ2-3; 7 nucleotides match TRBD2. With 1 base clipped from V and 0 bases from J, the junction kept 8 bases outside the gene matches. Germline V gene data show CDR1 as SGHRS and CDR2 as YFSETQ. The CDR3 runs 17 residues. The CDR3 spells CASSLRSSGPSTDTQYF. CDR3 DNA: TGCGCCAGCAGCTTGAGGTCTAGCGGTCCTAGCACAGATACGCAGTATTTT.

This chain uses TRBV7-2 with TRBJ2-1; 8 bases agree with TRBD2. The CDR3 is made up of 17 amino acids. V was pared by 3 bases and J by 10 bases, with 17 bases of the junction left unmatched. Looked up from germline, CDR1 is SGHTA and CDR2 is FQGNSA. CDR3 in amino acids: CASSFQGNAGGPGEQFF. The CDR3 bases are TGTGCCAGCAGCTTTCAAGGCAATGCGGGGGGTCCTGGGGAGCAGTTCTTC.

This clone was detected only once. Other DNA sequences in this specimen translate into the identical CDR3. The chain recombines TRBV5-4 with TRBJ2-7; possible D gene TRBD1, 5 bases. This CDR3 has 13 residues. Trimming cost V 2 bases and J 0 bases, with 6 bases left between them. Germline V gives CDR1 SGHNT, CDR2 YYREEE (reference sequence). The CDR3 loop reads CASSFQGSYEQYF. CDR3 in DNA: TGTGCCAGCAGCTTCCAGGGCTCCTACGAGCAGTACTTC.

This chain links TRBV7-9 with TRBJ1-4; 7 bases are a match to TRBD1. Looked up from germline, CDR1 is SEHNR and CDR2 is FQNEAQ (reference sequence). This CDR3 is built from 15 residues. V shed 5 bases and J 7 bases; nucleotides not matched to a gene: 10. CDR3 residues: CASSIVEGAGEKLFF. CDR3 DNA sequence: TGTGCCAGCAGCATAGTGGAGGGGGCGGGTGAAAAACTGTTTTTT.

The V call is TRBV5-8, the J call TRBJ2-1, with 8 nucleotides matching TRBD2. The CDR3 covers 17 residues. The V and J ends lost 4 bases and 4 bases, in that order; junction bases with no gene match: 13. Germline V gene sequence: CDR1 SGHTS, CDR2 YDEGEE. Here the CDR3 reads CASSIFSGGGLYNEQFF. CDR3 DNA sequence: TGTGCCAGCAGCATCTTTTCGGGCGGGGGGTTGTACAATGAGCAGTTCTTC.

The rearrangement joins TRBV30 to TRBJ1-4; D not certain. CDR1 is GTSNPN, CDR2 SVGIG, per germline (reference sequence). This CDR3 is built from 15 residues. V was clipped by 0 bases and J by 1 base, with 9 bases between them. In DNA form, the CDR3 reads TGTGCCTGGAGTGTCAGTTCAGTAACTAATGAAAAACTGTTTTTT. It codes for CAWSVSSVTNEKLFF.

The V gene is TRBV5-1, the J gene TRBJ2-5; TRBD1 matches 12 bases. The V gene end was trimmed by 0 bases and the J gene end by 4 bases; junction bases not matched to a gene: 7. Germline-derived CDR1 and CDR2 are SGHRS and YFSETQ. The CDR3 consists of 17 residues. This chain's CDR3 is CASSLDGGTGGLETQYF. In nucleotides, the CDR3 is TGCGCCAGCAGCTTGGACGGCGGGACAGGGGGCTTAGAGACCCAGTACTTC.

The chain combines TRBV5-1 with TRBJ2-2; the match to TRBD1 covers 8 bases. The germline CDR1 and CDR2 sequences are SGHRS and YFSETQ. This CDR3 has 16 amino acids. V lost 4 bases and J lost 2; bases outside the gene matches: 7. This CDR3 reads CASSLPDRANTGELFF. In DNA, the CDR3 is TGCGCCAGCAGCCTTCCGGACAGGGCAAACACCGGGGAGCTGTTTTTT.

The chain uses TRBV5-1 and TRBJ1-1; D is undetermined. V gave up 0 bases and J gave up 0 bases, with 6 bases separating them. The CDR3 totals 14 residues. CDR1 is SGHRS, CDR2 YFSETQ, per germline. CDR3 residues: CASSLVYMNTEAFF. In nucleotides, the CDR3 is TGCGCCAGCAGCTTGGTTTATATGAACACTGAAGCTTTCTTT.

The chain combines TRBV6-6 with TRBJ2-2, with D perhaps TRBD1 (6 bases). Trimming left V 4 bases short and J 2 bases short, with 14 bases between. The germline V gene encodes CDR1 MNHNY and CDR2 SVGAGI (reference sequence). The CDR3 covers 16 residues. CDR3 sequence reads: CASSFPGTTNTGELFF. The CDR3 nucleotides are TGTGCCAGCAGTTTTCCCGGGACAACCAACACCGGGGAGCTGTTTTTT.

This chain joins TRBV20-1 and TRBJ1-2; the match to TRBD1 covers 7 bases. The germline gives CDR1 DFQATT, CDR2 SNEGSKA (reference sequence). Losses at the gene ends were 3 bases for V and 6 bases for J; bases not matched to a gene: 4. CDR3 length: 12 amino acids. CDR3 coding DNA: TGCAGTGCTAGTATGGGGACAGATGGCTACACCTTC. Encoded protein: CSASMGTDGYTF.

CDR3 loop: CSVRDNNQPQHF. The CDR3 nucleotides read TGCAGCGTCCGGGACAACAATCAGCCCCAGCATTTT. The V and J genes are TRBV29-1 and TRBJ1-5, with D tentatively TRBD1 (6 bases). Trimming removed 6 bases at V and 3 bases at J, with 9 bases between. This CDR3 has 12 residues. The germline gives CDR1 SQVTM, CDR2 ANQGSEA.